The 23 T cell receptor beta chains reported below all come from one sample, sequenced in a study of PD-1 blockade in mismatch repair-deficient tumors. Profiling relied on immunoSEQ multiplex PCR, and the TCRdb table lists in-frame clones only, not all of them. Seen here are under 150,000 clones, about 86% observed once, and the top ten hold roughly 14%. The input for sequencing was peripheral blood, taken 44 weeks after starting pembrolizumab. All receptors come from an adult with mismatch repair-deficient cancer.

CDR3 DNA sequence: TGTGCCAGCAGTCTACAGGGGGCAAGGGATACGCAGTATTTT. Translating gives CASSLQGARDTQYF. The genes are TRBV27 and TRBJ2-3, with 9 bases fitting TRBD1. CDR1 is MNHEY, CDR2 SMNVEV, per germline (reference sequence). CDR3 length: 14 residues. Trimming took 5 bases from V and 6 from J; bases not matched to a gene: 6.

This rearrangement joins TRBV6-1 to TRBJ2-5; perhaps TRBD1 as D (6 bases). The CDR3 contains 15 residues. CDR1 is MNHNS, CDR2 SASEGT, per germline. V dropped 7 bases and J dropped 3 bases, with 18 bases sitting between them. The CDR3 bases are TGTGCCAGCACCTTGGACAGACCAACAAAAGAGACCCAGTACTTC. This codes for CASTLDRPTKETQYF.

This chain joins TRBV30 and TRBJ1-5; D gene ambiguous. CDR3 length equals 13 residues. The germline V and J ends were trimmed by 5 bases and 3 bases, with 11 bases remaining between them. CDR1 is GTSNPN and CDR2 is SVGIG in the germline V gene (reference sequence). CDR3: CAWAGGPNQPQHF. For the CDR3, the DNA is TGTGCCTGGGCAGGTGGACCCAATCAGCCCCAGCATTTT.

The CDR3 sequence: CSVGPGGPQYNEQFF. CDR3 sequence (DNA): TGCAGCGTTGGACCAGGGGGCCCCCAATACAATGAGCAGTTCTTC. The rearrangement uses TRBV29-1 and TRBJ2-1, with TRBD1 identical over 8 bases. Germline V gene sequence: CDR1 SQVTM, CDR2 ANQGSEA. This CDR3 spans 15 amino acids. Trimming cost V 4 bases and J 4 bases; bases outside gene matches: 9.

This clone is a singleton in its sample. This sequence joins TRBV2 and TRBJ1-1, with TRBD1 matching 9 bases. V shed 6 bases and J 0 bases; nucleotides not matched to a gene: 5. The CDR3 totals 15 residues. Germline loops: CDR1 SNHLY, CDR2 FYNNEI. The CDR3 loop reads CASRPGTGMNTEAFF. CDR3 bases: TGTGCCAGCAGACCCGGGACAGGGATGAACACTGAAGCTTTCTTT.

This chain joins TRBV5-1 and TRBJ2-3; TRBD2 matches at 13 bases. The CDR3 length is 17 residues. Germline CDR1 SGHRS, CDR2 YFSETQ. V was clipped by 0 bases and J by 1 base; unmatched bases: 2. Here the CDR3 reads CASSLGLAGGGTDTQYF. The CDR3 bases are TGCGCCAGCAGCTTGGGACTAGCGGGAGGAGGCACAGATACGCAGTATTTT.

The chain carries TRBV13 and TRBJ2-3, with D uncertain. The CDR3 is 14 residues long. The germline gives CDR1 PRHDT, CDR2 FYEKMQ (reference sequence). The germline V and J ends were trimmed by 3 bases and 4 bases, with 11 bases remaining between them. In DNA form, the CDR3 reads TGTGCCAGCAGCTTTGAGGCCGGCCCAGATACGCAGTATTTT. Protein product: CASSFEAGPDTQYF.

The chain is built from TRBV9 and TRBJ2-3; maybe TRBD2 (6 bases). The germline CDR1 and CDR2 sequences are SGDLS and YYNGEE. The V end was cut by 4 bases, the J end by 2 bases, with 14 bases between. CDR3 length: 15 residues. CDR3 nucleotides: TGTGCCAGCAGCCCTCATCTAGCGAACACAGATACGCAGTATTTT. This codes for CASSPHLANTDTQYF.

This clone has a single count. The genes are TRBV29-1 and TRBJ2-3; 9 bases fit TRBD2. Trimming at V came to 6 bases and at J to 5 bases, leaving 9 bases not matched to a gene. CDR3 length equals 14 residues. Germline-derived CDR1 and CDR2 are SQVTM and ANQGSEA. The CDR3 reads CSVGVAGVLDTQYF. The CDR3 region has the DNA TGCAGCGTCGGGGTAGCGGGAGTGTTAGATACGCAGTATTTT.

The CDR3 coding sequence is TGTGCCAGCAGTTACGGGGGACCCGCCTACGACAATGAGCAGTTCTTC. Translation gives CASSYGGPAYDNEQFF. The chain uses TRBV6-5 and TRBJ2-1; D may be TRBD1 or TRBD2 (5 bases each). CDR3 length: 16 residues. With 2 bases removed from V and 5 bases from J, the gap between germline ends came to 16 bases. Per germline, CDR1 MNHEY and CDR2 SVGAGI.

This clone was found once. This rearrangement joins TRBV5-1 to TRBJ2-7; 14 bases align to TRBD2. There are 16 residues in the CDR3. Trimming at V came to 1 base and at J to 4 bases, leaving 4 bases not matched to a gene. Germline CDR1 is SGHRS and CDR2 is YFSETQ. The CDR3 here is CASSLKGTSGSYEQYF. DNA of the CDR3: TGCGCCAGCAGCTTGAAAGGGACTAGCGGGAGTTACGAGCAGTACTTC. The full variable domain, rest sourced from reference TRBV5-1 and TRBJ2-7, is KAGVTQTPRYLIKTRGQQVTLSCSPISGHRSVSWYQQTPGQGLQFLFEYFSETQRNKGNFPGRFSGRQFSNSRSEMNVSTLELGDSALYLCASSLKGTSGSYEQYFGPGTRLTVT.

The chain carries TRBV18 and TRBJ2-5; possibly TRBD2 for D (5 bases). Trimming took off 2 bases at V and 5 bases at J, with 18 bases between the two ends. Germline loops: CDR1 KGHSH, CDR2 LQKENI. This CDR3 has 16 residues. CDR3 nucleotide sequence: TGTGCCAGCTCACCAAGGATGGACGGGAAGAGGGAGACCCAGTACTTC. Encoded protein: CASSPRMDGKRETQYF.

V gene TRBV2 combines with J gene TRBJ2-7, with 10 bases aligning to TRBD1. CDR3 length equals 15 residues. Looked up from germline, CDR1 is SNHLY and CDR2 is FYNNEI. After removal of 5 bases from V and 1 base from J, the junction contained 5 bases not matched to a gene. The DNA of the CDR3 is TGTGCCAGCAGTAAACCGGGACAGGGGTCCTACGAGCAGTACTTC. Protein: CASSKPGQGSYEQYF.

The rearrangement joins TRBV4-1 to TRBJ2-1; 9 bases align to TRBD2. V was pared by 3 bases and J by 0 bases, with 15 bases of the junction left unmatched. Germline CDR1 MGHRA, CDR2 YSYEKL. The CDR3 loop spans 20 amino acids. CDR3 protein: CASSHVVAGEVEDSYNEQFF. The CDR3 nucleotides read TGCGCCAGCAGCCATGTAGTAGCGGGAGAGGTGGAGGACTCCTACAATGAGCAGTTCTTC.

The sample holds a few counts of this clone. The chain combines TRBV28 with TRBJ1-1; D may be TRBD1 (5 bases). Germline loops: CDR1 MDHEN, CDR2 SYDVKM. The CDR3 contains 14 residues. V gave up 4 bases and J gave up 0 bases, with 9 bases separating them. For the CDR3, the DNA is TGTGCCAGCAGTTCAGGGAATATGAACACTGAAGCTTTCTTT. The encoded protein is CASSSGNMNTEAFF.

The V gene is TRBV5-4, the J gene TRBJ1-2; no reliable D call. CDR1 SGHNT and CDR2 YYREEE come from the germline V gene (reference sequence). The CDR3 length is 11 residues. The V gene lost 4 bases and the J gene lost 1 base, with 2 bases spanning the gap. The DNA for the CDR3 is TGTGCCAGCAGCGGTAACTATGGCTACACCTTC. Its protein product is CASSGNYGYTF. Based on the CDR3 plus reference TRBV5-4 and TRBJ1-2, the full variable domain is ETGVTQSPTHLIKTRGQQVTLRCSSQSGHNTVSWYQQALGQGPQFIFQYYREEENGRGNFPPRFSGLQFPNYSSELNVNALELDDSALYLCASSGNYGYTFGSGTRLTVV.

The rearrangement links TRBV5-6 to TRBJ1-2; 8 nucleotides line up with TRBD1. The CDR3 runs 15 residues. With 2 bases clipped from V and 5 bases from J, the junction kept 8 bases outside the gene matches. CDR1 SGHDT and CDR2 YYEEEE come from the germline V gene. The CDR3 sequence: CASSLMTGVQYGYTF. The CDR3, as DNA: TGTGCCAGCAGCTTAATGACAGGGGTTCAGTATGGCTACACCTTC.

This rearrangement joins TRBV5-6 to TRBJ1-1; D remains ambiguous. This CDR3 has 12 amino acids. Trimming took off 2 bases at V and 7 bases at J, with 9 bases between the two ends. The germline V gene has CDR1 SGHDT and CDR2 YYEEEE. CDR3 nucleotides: TGTGCCAGCAGCTTAGGGTCAGGTGAAGCTTTCTTT. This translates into CASSLGSGEAFF.

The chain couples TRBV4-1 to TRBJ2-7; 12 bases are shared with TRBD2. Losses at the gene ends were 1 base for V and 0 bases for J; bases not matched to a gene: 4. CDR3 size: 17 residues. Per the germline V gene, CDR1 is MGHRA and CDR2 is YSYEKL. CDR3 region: CASSQVPSGRVSYEQYF. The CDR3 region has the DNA TGCGCCAGCAGCCAAGTCCCTAGCGGGAGGGTCTCCTACGAGCAGTACTTC.

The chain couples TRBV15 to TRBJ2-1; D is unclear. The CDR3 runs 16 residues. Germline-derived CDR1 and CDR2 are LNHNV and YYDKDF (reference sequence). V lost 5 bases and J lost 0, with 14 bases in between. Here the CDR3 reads CATSPPGRSSYNEQFF. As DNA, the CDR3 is TGTGCCACCAGCCCCCCCGGCAGAAGCTCCTACAATGAGCAGTTCTTC.

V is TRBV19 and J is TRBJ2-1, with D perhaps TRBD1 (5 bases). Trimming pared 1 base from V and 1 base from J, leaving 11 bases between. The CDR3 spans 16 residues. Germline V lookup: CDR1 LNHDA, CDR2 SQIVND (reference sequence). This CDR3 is CASSIAGRWSYNEQFF. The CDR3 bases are TGTGCCAGTAGTATAGCAGGGCGGTGGTCCTACAATGAGCAGTTCTTC.

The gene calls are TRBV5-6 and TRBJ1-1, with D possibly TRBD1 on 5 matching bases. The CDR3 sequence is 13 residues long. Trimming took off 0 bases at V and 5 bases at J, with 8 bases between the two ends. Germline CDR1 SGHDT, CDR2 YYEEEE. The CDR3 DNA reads TGTGCCAGCAGCTTGGCAGGGTGGACTGAAGCTTTCTTT. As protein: CASSLAGWTEAFF.

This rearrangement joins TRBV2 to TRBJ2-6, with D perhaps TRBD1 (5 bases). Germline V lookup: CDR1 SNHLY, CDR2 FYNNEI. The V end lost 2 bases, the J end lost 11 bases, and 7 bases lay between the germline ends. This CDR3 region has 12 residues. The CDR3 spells CASSERGYVLTF. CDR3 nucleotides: TGTGCCAGCAGTGAAAGGGGCTACGTCCTGACTTTC.